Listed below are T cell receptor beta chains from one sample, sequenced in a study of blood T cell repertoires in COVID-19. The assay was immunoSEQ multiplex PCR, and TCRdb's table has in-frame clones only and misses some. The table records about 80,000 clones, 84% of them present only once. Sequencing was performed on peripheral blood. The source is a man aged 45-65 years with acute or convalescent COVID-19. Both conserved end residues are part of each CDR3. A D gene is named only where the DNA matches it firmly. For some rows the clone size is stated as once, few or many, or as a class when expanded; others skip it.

CASSFDNRGLSNQPQHF	TGTGCCAGCAGCTTCGATAACAGGGGGCTGAGCAATCAGCCCCAGCATTTT	TRBD1	TRBV7-8	.	TRBJ1-5
CASQAGVNYGYTF	TGTGCCAGCCAAGCAGGGGTAAACTATGGCTACACCTTC	.	TRBV6-5	.	TRBJ1-2
CASSLMGSGGSSTDTQYF	TGTGCCAGCAGCTTAATGGGTAGCGGGGGATCTAGCACAGATACGCAGTATTTT	TRBD2	TRBV7-2	.	TRBJ2-3
CASSQSRQGNEKLFF	TGTGCCAGCAGCCAGTCCCGACAGGGGAATGAAAAACTGTTTTTT	TRBD1	TRBV11-2	.	TRBJ1-4
CASSYSFYSNQPQHF	TGTGCCAGCAGTTACTCGTTCTATAGCAATCAGCCCCAGCATTTT	.	TRBV6-2/TRBV6-3	.	TRBJ1-5
CASSPRLGLGQVPYEQYF	TGTGCCAGCAGCCCACGCCTTGGCCTGGGGCAGGTTCCCTACGAGCAGTACTTC	.	TRBV28	.	TRBJ2-7
CAWSLGVGGYTF	TGTGCCTGGAGTTTGGGTGTCGGGGGCTACACCTTC	.	TRBV30	.	TRBJ1-2
CASSSPVQETQYF	TGTGCCAGCAGTTCCCCGGTCCAAGAGACCCAGTACTTC	.	TRBV6-6	.	TRBJ2-5
CATSESGTGAYNEKLFF	TGTGCCACCAGTGAGTCCGGGACAGGAGCCTATAATGAAAAACTGTTTTTT	TRBD1	TRBV24-1	once	TRBJ1-4
CASRWRPYSNQPQHF	TGTGCCAGCAGGTGGAGACCTTATAGCAATCAGCCCCAGCATTTT	.	TRBV7-3	.	TRBJ1-5
CASRGQANTEAFF	TGTGCCAGTAGGGGACAAGCAAACACTGAAGCTTTCTTT	.	TRBV28	.	TRBJ1-1
CATTDSSGNTIYF	TGTGCCACCACGGACAGCTCTGGAAACACCATATATTTT	.	TRBV24-1	.	TRBJ1-3
CASSFGQGWNTEAFF	TGTGCCAGCAGCTTCGGACAGGGATGGAACACTGAAGCTTTCTTT	TRBD1	TRBV11-3	.	TRBJ1-1
CASSYLDGLEPSSGNTIYF	TGTGCCAGCAGTTACCTGGACGGACTCGAACCTAGCTCTGGAAACACCATATATTTT	.	TRBV6-2/TRBV6-3	.	TRBJ1-3
CASSQEWLAGITDTQYF	TGTGCCAGCAGCCAAGAATGGCTAGCGGGCATCACAGATACGCAGTATTTT	TRBD2	TRBV3-1/TRBV3-2	.	TRBJ2-3
CASSLQPGQGANSNQPQHF	TGTGCCAGCAGCTTGCAACCGGGACAGGGAGCGAATAGCAATCAGCCCCAGCATTTT	TRBD1	TRBV7-8	.	TRBJ1-5
CASSQTSGGSLTGELFF	TGCGCCAGCAGCCAAACTAGCGGGGGGTCCCTTACCGGGGAGCTGTTTTTT	TRBD2	TRBV4-1	few	TRBJ2-2
CASSLHPGLNTGELFF	TGTGCCAGCAGTTTACATCCGGGACTGAACACCGGGGAGCTGTTTTTT	.	TRBV27	.	TRBJ2-2
CASSKAPVGVTNTEAFF	TGTGCCAGCAGCAAAGCCCCGGTAGGGGTCACGAACACTGAAGCTTTCTTT	.	TRBV21-1	.	TRBJ1-1
CASINRDRAQNEQFF	TGCGCCAGCATCAACCGGGACAGGGCCCAAAATGAGCAGTTCTTC	TRBD1	TRBV5-1	.	TRBJ2-1
CASSPHRGSMYEQYF	TGTGCCAGCAGTCCCCACCGAGGTAGTATGTACGAGCAGTACTTC	.	TRBV27	.	TRBJ2-7